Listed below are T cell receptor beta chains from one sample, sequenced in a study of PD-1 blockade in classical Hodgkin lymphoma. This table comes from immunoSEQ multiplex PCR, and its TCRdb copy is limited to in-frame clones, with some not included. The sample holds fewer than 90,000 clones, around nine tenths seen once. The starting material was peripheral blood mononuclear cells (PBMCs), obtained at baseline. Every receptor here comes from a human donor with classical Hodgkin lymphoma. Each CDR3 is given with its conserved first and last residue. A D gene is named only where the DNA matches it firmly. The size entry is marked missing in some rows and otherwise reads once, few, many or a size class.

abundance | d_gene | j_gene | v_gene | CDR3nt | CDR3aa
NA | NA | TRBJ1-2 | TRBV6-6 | TGTGCCAGCAGTTCAAGGTTCGGGGAGGGACACTATGGCTACACCTTC | CASSSRFGEGHYGYTF
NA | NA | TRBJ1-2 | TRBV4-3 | TGCGCCAGCAGCCAGGTCAGACAGGACCACTATGGCTACACCTTC | CASSQVRQDHYGYTF
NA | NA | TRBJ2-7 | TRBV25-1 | TGTGCCAGCAGTGACACTAGCCCCGGCTACGAGCAGTACTTC | CASSDTSPGYEQYF
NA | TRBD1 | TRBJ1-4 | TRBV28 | TGTGCCAGCAGTTCGCAGGGGGGCCCAAATGAAAAACTGTTTTTT | CASSSQGGPNEKLFF
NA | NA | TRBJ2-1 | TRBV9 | TGTGCCAGCAGCGTAGTTGGGGGAAAGGAACAGGTTGAGCAGTTCTTC | CASSVVGGKEQVEQFF
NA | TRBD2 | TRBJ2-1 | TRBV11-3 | TGTGCCAGCAGCCATAGCGGGGGCTCCTACAATGAGCAGTTCTTC | CASSHSGGSYNEQFF
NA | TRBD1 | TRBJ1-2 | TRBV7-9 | TGTGCCAGCAGCCAACAGGGGTTTGGCTATGGCTACACCTTC | CASSQQGFGYGYTF
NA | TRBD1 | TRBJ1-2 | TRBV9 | TGTGCCAGCAGCGTACAGACAGGGGGCCCTTATGACTACACCTTC | CASSVQTGGPYDYTF
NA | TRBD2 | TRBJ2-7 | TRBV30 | TGTGCCTGGAGTGGGGTAGCGGGAGATGAGCAGTACTTC | CAWSGVAGDEQYF
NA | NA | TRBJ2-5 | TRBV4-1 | TGCGCCAGCAGCCAAGATTGGTCCGGGAAAGAGACCCAGTACTTC | CASSQDWSGKETQYF
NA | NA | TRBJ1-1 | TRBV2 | TGTGCCAGCATGGCTGGCACTGAAGCTTTCTTT | CASMAGTEAFF
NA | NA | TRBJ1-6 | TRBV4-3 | TGCGCCAGCAGCTTTTCGGGGGATTCACCCCTCCACTTT | CASSFSGDSPLHF
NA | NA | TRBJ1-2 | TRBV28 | TGTGCCAGCAGTCCCTCAAGGGGAAGGGATGGCTACACCTTC | CASSPSRGRDGYTF
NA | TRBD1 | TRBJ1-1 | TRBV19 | TGTGCCAGTATGAGGACAGGGCGAACTGAAGCTTTCTTT | CASMRTGRTEAFF
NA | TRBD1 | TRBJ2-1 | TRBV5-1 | TGCGCCAGCAGCGCGGGACAGGGGAGCAACAATGAGCAGTTCTTC | CASSAGQGSNNEQFF
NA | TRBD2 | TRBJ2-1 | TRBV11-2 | TGTGCCAGCAGCTTAGGACGACTAGCCCCCTACAATGAGCAGTTCTTC | CASSLGRLAPYNEQFF
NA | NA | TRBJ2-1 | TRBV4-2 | TGTGCCAGCAGCCAAGAGGGCCTCCCCTCAGGGACATTCCAGTACAATGAGCAGTTCTTC | CASSQEGLPSGTFQYNEQFF
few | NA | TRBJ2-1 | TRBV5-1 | TGCGCCAGCAGCTTGGCCGGGTCCACAAAGGGATATAATGAGCAGTTCTTC | CASSLAGSTKGYNEQFF
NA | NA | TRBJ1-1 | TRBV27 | TGTGCCAGCAGTTTGAGAACACGGGGCACTGAAGCTTTCTTT | CASSLRTRGTEAFF
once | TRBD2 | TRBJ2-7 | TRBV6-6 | TGTGCCAGCAGTTACGCGGGAGGGCCCTCCGAGCAGTACTTC | CASSYAGGPSEQYF
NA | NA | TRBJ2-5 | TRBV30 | TGTGCCTGGAGTCACGGGGGAAGGGGAGAGACCCAGTACTTC | CAWSHGGRGETQYF
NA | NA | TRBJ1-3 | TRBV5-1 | TGCGCCAGCAGCTTGGGGACGGGTTCCTCTGGAAACACCATATATTTT | CASSLGTGSSGNTIYF
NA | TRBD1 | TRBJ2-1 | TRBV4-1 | TGCGCCAGCAGTAAGGGACAGGGGGCCTACAATGAGCAGTTCTTC | CASSKGQGAYNEQFF
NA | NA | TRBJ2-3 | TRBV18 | TGTGCCAGCTCAAAGGATACGCAGTATTTT | CASSKDTQYF
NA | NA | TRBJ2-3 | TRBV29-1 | TGCAGCATCCTCAGACCCTCAAGCACAGATACGCAGTATTTT | CSILRPSSTDTQYF
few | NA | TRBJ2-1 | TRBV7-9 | TGTGCCAGCAGCTTCCCGGGAGCATACAATGAGCAGTTCTTC | CASSFPGAYNEQFF
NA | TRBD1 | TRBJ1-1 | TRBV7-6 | TGTGCCAGCAGCTTCGGACAGGGCTCTGAAGCTTTCTTT | CASSFGQGSEAFF
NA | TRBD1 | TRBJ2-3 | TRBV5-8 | TGTGCCAGCAGCGACAGGGATATCACAGATACGCAGTATTTT | CASSDRDITDTQYF
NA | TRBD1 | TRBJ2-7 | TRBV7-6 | TGTGCCAGCAGCCGGACAGGCTCGGACTACGAGCAGTACTTC | CASSRTGSDYEQYF
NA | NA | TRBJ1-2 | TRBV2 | TGTGCCAGCAGTGCCGATAGAACTCCTTATGGCTACACCTTC | CASSADRTPYGYTF
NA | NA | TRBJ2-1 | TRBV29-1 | TGCAGCGCCTCGGGATTTCTCAATGAGCAGTTCTTC | CSASGFLNEQFF
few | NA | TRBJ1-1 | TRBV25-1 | TGTGCCAGCAGGGGTGTGGGGGACACTGAAGCTTTCTTT | CASRGVGDTEAFF
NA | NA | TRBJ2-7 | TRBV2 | TGTGCCAGCAGCCTAAGAGTGCCAGGGTCTACTAAAACCTACGAGCAGTACTTC | CASSLRVPGSTKTYEQYF
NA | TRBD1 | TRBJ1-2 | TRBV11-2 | TGTGCCAGCAGCCCCGGGCTCAACATTGTGGGGACAGGGGACTATGGCTACACCTTC | CASSPGLNIVGTGDYGYTF
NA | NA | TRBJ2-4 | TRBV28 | TGTGCCAGCACCTCTTCGGGGGTGGGGGCCAAAAACATTCAGTACTTC | CASTSSGVGAKNIQYF
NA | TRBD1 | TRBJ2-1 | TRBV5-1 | TGCGCCAGCAGCTCGGGACAGGCTGGTGAGCAGTTCTTC | CASSSGQAGEQFF
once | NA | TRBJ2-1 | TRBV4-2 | TGTGCCAGCAGCCAAGCCCGAGTGTCATACAATGAGCAGTTCTTC | CASSQARVSYNEQFF
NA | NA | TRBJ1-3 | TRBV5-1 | TGCGCCAGCAGCCCATGGGACTTGAAGAGATCAAACTCTGGAAACACCATATATTTT | CASSPWDLKRSNSGNTIYF
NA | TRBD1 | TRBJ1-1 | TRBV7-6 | TGTGCCAGCAGCGCCGACAGGGGGCAAACTGAAGCTTTCTTT | CASSADRGQTEAFF
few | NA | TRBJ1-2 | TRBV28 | TGTGCCAGCAGTTACGACGGGGGGGGTCGTGGCTACACCTTC | CASSYDGGGRGYTF
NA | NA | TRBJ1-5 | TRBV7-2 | TGTGCCAGCAGCCCTTTAGGGGGGGGCGCGGGCAATCAGCCCCAGCATTTT | CASSPLGGGAGNQPQHF
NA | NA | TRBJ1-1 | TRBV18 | TGTGCCAGCTTCATAAACAGGAACACTGAAGCTTTCTTT | CASFINRNTEAFF
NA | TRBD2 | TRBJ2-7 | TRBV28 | TGTGCCACCAATGCATGGGGAGGGAGCTCCTACGAGCAGTACTTC | CATNAWGGSSYEQYF
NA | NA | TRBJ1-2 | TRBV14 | TGTGCCAGCAGCCAAGGAAGACAACGTGGCTACACCTTC | CASSQGRQRGYTF
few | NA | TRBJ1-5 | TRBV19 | TGTGCCAGTAGTTCCCGGCCTCAGCCCCAGCATTTT | CASSSRPQPQHF
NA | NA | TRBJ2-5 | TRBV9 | TGTGCCAGCAGCGTAGTAGGCAGGGAAGGAGAGACCCAGTACTTC | CASSVVGREGETQYF
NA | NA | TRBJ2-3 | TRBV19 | TGTGCCAGTAGTGCCTATGGACTCGCTACGCAGTATTTT | CASSAYGLATQYF
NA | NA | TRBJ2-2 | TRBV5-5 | TGTGCCAGCAGCTTCAGCAGCGGCCTAAACACCGGGGAGCTGTTTTTT | CASSFSSGLNTGELFF